This TCR beta chain was retrieved from a study of T cells after posttransplantation cyclophosphamide. Study observations and caveats: After PTCy, TRB diversity resembled that of CNI/methotrexate controls. Skin or GI-infiltrating T cells shared few TRB sequences with blood. Later post-transplant blood repertoires were often dominated by donor CD8+ memory clones.

Concerning this clone itself: Its antigen is still unknown.

CDR3 length: 15 residues. The germline CDR1 and CDR2 sequences are MNHEY and SMNVEV (reference sequence). The trim removed 4 bases at V and 6 bases at J, leaving 7 bases unmatched. Produced via immunoSEQ multiplex PCR; TCRdb's table is partial and in-frame only. This table has tens of thousands of clones, 86% appearing once. The chain carries TRBV27 and TRBJ2-1; 9 bases match TRBD2. Sequencing input: PBMCs. The receptor was isolated from a man younger than 40 with a blood cancer, CMV-positive, and with a related stem cell donor. CDR3 in amino acids: CASSSTKAGGNEQFF. The CDR3 region has the DNA TGTGCCAGCAGTTCTACCAAAGCGGGGGGCAATGAGCAGTTCTTC.